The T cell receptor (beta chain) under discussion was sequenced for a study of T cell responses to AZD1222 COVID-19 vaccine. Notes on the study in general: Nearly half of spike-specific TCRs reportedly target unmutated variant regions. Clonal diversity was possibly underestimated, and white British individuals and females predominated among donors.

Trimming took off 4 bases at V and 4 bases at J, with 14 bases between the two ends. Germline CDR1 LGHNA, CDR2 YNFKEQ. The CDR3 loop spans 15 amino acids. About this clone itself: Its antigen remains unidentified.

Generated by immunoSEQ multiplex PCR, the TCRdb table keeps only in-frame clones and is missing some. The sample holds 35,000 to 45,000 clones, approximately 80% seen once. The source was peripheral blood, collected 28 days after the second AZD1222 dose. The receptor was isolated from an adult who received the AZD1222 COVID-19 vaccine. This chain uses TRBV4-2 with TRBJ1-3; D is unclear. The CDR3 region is CASSLAPASGNTIYF. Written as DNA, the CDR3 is TGTGCCAGCAGCCTTGCGCCAGCGTCAGGAAACACCATATATTTT.